The next 14 T cell receptor beta chains were all read from a single sample in a study of cytomegalovirus exposure and HLA in healthy donors. With 60 Vbeta and 13 Jbeta primers, the PCR was carried out. Only in-frame clones appear in the TCRdb table, and some are missing; sequencing was by immunoSEQ multiplex PCR. The table lists hundreds of thousands of clones, about 80% of them singletons. What was sequenced was PBMCs. The receptors come from a woman in her thirties or forties in good health and CMV-seronegative.

The chain recombines TRBV5-4 with TRBJ2-1, with 8 bases identical to TRBD2. Germline trimming cut 0 bases from V and 6 bases from J; bases unmatched to any gene: 5. Germline CDR1 and CDR2: SGHNT and YYREEE (reference sequence). This CDR3 comprises 15 residues. This CDR3 reads CASSLDGGASNEQFF. The CDR3 region has the DNA TGTGCCAGCAGCTTGGACGGGGGGGCCTCCAATGAGCAGTTCTTC.

This sequence joins TRBV21-1 and TRBJ1-1; no check of the table's D call, TRBD1, against the DNA was made. TRBV21-1 is a documented pseudogene. This CDR3 is 15 amino acids long. The CDR3 region is CASSNCGDSKEEAFF. The CDR3 DNA reads as TGTGCCAGCAGCAATTGTGGGGACAGTAAAGAGGAAGCTTTCTTT.

This clone was seen a single time. This chain joins TRBV6-5 and TRBJ1-1; TRBD1 agrees at 9 bases. After removal of 8 bases from V and 6 bases from J, the junction contained 4 bases not matched to a gene. This CDR3 has 12 amino acids. Looked up from germline, CDR1 is MNHEY and CDR2 is SVGAGI. CDR3 bases: TGTGCCAGCCTACAGGGGGCTTCTGAAGCTTTCTTT. It encodes CASLQGASEAFF.

The chain links TRBV6-1 to TRBJ1-1; D call uncertain. Trimming stripped 5 bases from V and 4 bases from J, with 8 bases between. Germline V gives CDR1 MNHNS, CDR2 SASEGT. CDR3 size: 12 residues. The DNA for the CDR3 is TGTGCCAGCAGTCCCACCGGCACTGAAGCTTTCTTT. It is translated as CASSPTGTEAFF.

This clone showed up just once. The chain uses TRBV7-3 and TRBJ2-2; 8 bases fit TRBD2. The CDR3 extends over 15 amino acids. The J segment lost 3 bases and the V segment lost 5 bases, leaving 5 bases of the junction unmatched. CDR1 is SGHTA and CDR2 is FQGTGA in the germline V gene. CDR3 DNA: TGTGCCAGCAGCCCGGGGGGGGCCTACACCGGGGAGCTGTTTTTT. This gives the protein CASSPGGAYTGELFF.

This chain links TRBV11-2 with TRBJ2-2; D uncertain. Germline V gene sequence: CDR1 SGHAT, CDR2 FQNNGV. The V gene lost 7 bases and the J gene lost 1 base, with 13 bases spanning the gap. The CDR3 consists of 15 residues. In DNA, the CDR3 is TGTGCCAGCACCCCCCGTACGGTGAACACCGGGGAGCTGTTTTTT. This sequence encodes CASTPRTVNTGELFF. Filled out from reference TRBV11-2 and TRBJ2-2, the complete variable domain reads EAGVAQSPRYKIIEKRQSVAFWCNPISGHATLYWYQQILGQGPKLLIQFQNNGVVDDSQLPKDRFSAERLKGVDSTLKIQPAKLEDSAVYLCASTPRTVNTGELFFGEGSRLTVL.

This chain uses TRBV14 with TRBJ2-5; unclear D gene. CDR1 SGHDN and CDR2 FVKESK come from the germline V gene. The CDR3 is 12 amino acids. V shed 3 bases and J shed 7 bases, with 9 bases lying between them. CDR3 sequence (DNA): TGTGCCAGCAGCCAGCCCCGAGGGACCCAGTACTTC. Its translation: CASSQPRGTQYF.

The V gene is TRBV27, the J gene TRBJ2-3; 7 nucleotides match TRBD2. The V gene's germline CDR1 is MNHEY and CDR2 SMNVEV (reference sequence). Trimming took 8 bases from V and 3 from J; bases not matched to a gene: 5. This CDR3 comprises 13 residues. As DNA, the CDR3 is TGTGCCAGCCAAATCGGGGGGACAGATACGCAGTATTTT. Amino acids: CASQIGGTDTQYF.

This chain joins TRBV2 and TRBJ2-2; D might be TRBD1 (5 bases). CDR1 is SNHLY and CDR2 is FYNNEI in the germline V gene. Trimming took 2 bases from V and 0 from J, leaving 7 bases between them. The CDR3 consists of 15 residues. CDR3 loop: CASSEQGANTGELFF. DNA for the CDR3: TGTGCCAGCAGTGAACAGGGCGCGAACACCGGGGAGCTGTTTTTT.

The chain couples TRBV7-9 to TRBJ1-1; possible D gene TRBD1, 5 bases. The V end lost 1 base, the J end lost 4 bases, and 13 bases lay between the germline ends. This CDR3 contains 15 residues. Germline loops: CDR1 SEHNR, CDR2 FQNEAQ (reference sequence). The CDR3 sequence is CASSLELSRVTEAFF. The CDR3 DNA is TGTGCCAGCAGCTTAGAGTTGTCCAGGGTCACTGAAGCTTTCTTT.

The V call is TRBV7-9, the J call TRBJ2-1; 7 bases align to TRBD1. The trim removed 5 bases at V and 5 bases at J, leaving 3 bases unmatched. CDR3 length equals 13 residues. The V gene's germline CDR1 is SEHNR and CDR2 FQNEAQ (reference sequence). The CDR3 loop is CASSRDRNNEQFF. The CDR3 region has the DNA TGTGCCAGCAGCCGGGACAGAAACAATGAGCAGTTCTTC.

The chain employs TRBV28 and TRBJ1-4, with D perhaps matching TRBD1 (6 bases). Germline assignment: CDR1 MDHEN and CDR2 SYDVKM. Trimming removed 1 base from V and 17 bases from J, with 14 bases in between. The CDR3 has 12 amino acids. CDR3 residues: CASSLSGAGEFF. The CDR3 region has the DNA TGTGCCAGCAGTTTATCCGGGGCAGGGGAATTTTTT. Together with reference TRBV28 and TRBJ1-4, the CDR3 gives the full variable domain: DVKVTQSSRYLVKRTGEKVFLECVQDMDHENMFWYRQDPGLGLRLIYFSYDVKMKEKGDIPEGYSVSREKKERFSLILESASTNQTSMYLCASSLSGAGEFFGSGTQLSVL.

The genes are TRBV27 and TRBJ2-7; TRBD1 matches 7 bases. The CDR3 spans 14 residues. Germline trimming cut 0 bases from V and 2 bases from J; bases unmatched to any gene: 1. Germline values: CDR1 MNHEY, CDR2 SMNVEV (reference sequence). The CDR3 protein is CASSLSGGPYEQYF. Here the CDR3 DNA reads TGTGCCAGCAGTTTATCAGGGGGCCCCTACGAGCAGTACTTC.

V gene TRBV5-4 combines with J gene TRBJ1-1; 11 positions match TRBD1. The junction had 8 bases not matched to a gene; V was cut back by 4 bases and J by 0 bases. This CDR3 contains 17 residues. Germline V lookup: CDR1 SGHNT, CDR2 YYREEE (reference sequence). CDR3 residues: CASSGGGQGVMNTEAFF. CDR3 DNA sequence: TGTGCCAGCAGCGGGGGGGGACAGGGGGTTATGAACACTGAAGCTTTCTTT.